This T cell receptor beta chain derives from a study of regulatory T cells in long-lasting Graves disease. TCR beta libraries were built with iRepertoire HTBI primers and Arm-PCR of CDR3 regions. TCRdb re-analysed the multiplex PCR reads in MiXCR, keeping a single row per CDR3 protein. The sample has roughly 440,000 distinct CDR3 sequences; around 15% are singletons. About this clonotype itself: Its antigen is as yet unknown. With a much larger clone just one base away, this may be a read error.

Time point here: newly diagnosed GD, antithyroid drugs for less than 3 months. PBMCs were the source of the RNA used for TCR sequencing. Patients all came to the study from an endocrinology department in Xi'an, China. The CDR3 extends over 15 amino acids. Looked up from germline, CDR1 is KGHSH and CDR2 is LQKENI. Study findings and constraints: Among the persistent patients, fewer than 3,500 public clonotypes were shared, more than the approximately 1,000 shared among new patients. Favoring TRBV28, TRBJ1-2 and TRBJ2-5 was a feature seen in persistent disease.

These data are also associated with another study on T cells in Graves' hyperthyroidism and ophthalmopathy. As that study records: A model built on 13 V-J features separated ophthalmopathy from stable hyperthyroidism.

The V gene is TRBV18, the J gene TRBJ1-4, with D unclear. The sequence came from a woman between 18 and 30 years old with Graves disease. Source: peripheral blood mononuclear cells (PBMCs), taken at new diagnosis, from a patient treated with antithyroid drugs. The CDR3: CASSQDGVLNEKLLF. DNA for the CDR3: TGTGCCAGCTCACAAGACGGCGTACTTAATGAAAAACTGCTTTTT.